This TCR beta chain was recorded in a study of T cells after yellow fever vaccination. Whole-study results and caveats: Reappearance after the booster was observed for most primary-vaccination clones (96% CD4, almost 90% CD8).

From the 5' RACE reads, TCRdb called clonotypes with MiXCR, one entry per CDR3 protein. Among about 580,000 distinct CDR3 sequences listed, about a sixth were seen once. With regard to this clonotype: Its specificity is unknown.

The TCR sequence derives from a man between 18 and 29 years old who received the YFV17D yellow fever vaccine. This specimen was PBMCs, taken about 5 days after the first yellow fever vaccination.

CDR3 nucleotides: TGTGCCAGCAGTCGACAGGGCCTCTCTTACGAGCAGTACGTC. This sequence encodes CASSRQGLSYEQYV. The chain couples TRBV28 to TRBJ2-7; 7 nucleotides match TRBD1. The CDR3 spans 14 residues. The V gene's germline CDR1 is MDHEN and CDR2 SYDVKM. Trimming at V came to 5 bases and at J to 4 bases, leaving 8 bases not matched to a gene.